Following are 6 T cell receptor beta chains from one sample sequenced in a study of blood T cell repertoires in COVID-19. Assay used: immunoSEQ multiplex PCR; TCRdb lists only in-frame clones, some missing. The sample contains 130,000 or so clones, 70% to 90% of which appear only once. Sequenced sample: peripheral blood. The receptor set was obtained from a man between 65 and 85 years old with active COVID-19.

V and J are TRBV2 and TRBJ1-5, with TRBD1 identical over 7 bases. V lost 4 bases to trimming and J lost 5 bases; unmatched junction nucleotides: 5. This CDR3 has 14 residues. The V gene's germline CDR1 is SNHLY and CDR2 FYNNEI. The CDR3 region is CASSGQGGDQPQHF. In nucleotides, the CDR3 is TGTGCCAGCAGTGGCCAGGGGGGAGATCAGCCCCAGCATTTT.

This clone has more than one count but fewer than ten. The rearrangement uses TRBV7-9 and TRBJ1-2; 8 positions match TRBD1. This CDR3 spans 13 amino acids. The germline V gene has CDR1 SEHNR and CDR2 FQNEAQ (reference sequence). After removal of 7 bases from V and 8 bases from J, the junction contained 9 bases not matched to a gene. The CDR3 DNA reads as TGTGCCAGCAAGACTGACAGGGGAGGAGGCTACACCTTC. Its protein product is CASKTDRGGGYTF.

The chain joins TRBV30 to TRBJ2-7; D may be TRBD1 (5 bases). Deletions cut 2 bases from V and 4 bases from J, with 18 bases between. CDR1 is GTSNPN, CDR2 SVGIG, per germline (reference sequence). The CDR3 consists of 15 residues. In DNA, the CDR3 is TGTGCCTGGAGTTCAAGACAAGGGGTTCGGTACGAGCAGTACTTC. It specifies CAWSSRQGVRYEQYF.

The chain employs TRBV10-1 and TRBJ2-7, with TRBD2 as a possible D gene (5 bases). The V gene lost 8 bases and the J gene lost 3 bases, with 14 bases spanning the gap. CDR3 length equals 13 residues. From germline, CDR1 is WNHNN and CDR2 SYGVQD (reference sequence). CDR3 residues: CASAREVGYEQYF. The CDR3 coding sequence is TGCGCCAGCGCGAGGGAAGTGGGCTACGAGCAGTACTTC.

The chain links TRBV29-1 to TRBJ1-6; 9 bases match TRBD1. After removal of 5 bases from V and 10 bases from J, the junction contained 6 bases not matched to a gene. This CDR3 is built from 13 residues. Per germline, CDR1 SQVTM and CDR2 ANQGSEA. The CDR3 DNA is TGCAGCGTTACCGACAGGGGGGACTCACCCCTCCACTTT. It translates to CSVTDRGDSPLHF.

The genes are TRBV27 and TRBJ2-7; weak D call: TRBD2 (6 bases). This CDR3 is 10 amino acids long. CDR1 is MNHEY and CDR2 is SMNVEV in the germline V gene (reference sequence). Between the trimmed V and J ends, which lost 11 bases and 4 bases, there was a span of 9 bases. The CDR3 region is CAAGKYEQYF. The CDR3 DNA reads as TGTGCCGCGGGGAAGTACGAGCAGTACTTC.